This T cell receptor (beta chain) was found in a study of regulatory T cells in long-lasting Graves disease. Time point: persistent/refractory GD, antithyroid drugs over 5 years with positive TRAb. PBMC-extracted RNA yielded the TCR library. American Thyroid Association guidelines were used to diagnose Graves' disease. General study results and limits: With a small sample size, accuracy may have been reduced.

To make TCR beta libraries, researchers used iRepertoire HTBI primers and Arm-PCR of CDR3 regions. Authors' data handling: In the combined samples, approximately 62 TRBV and 14 TRBJ segments were identified. MiXCR, applied by TCRdb to the multiplex PCR reads, yields one record per CDR3 protein. TCRdb's processing, not the authors', yielded these V and J calls. The data show about 340,000 distinct CDR3 sequences, around a fifth seen once. A single count supports this clonotype. The antigen is unknown. The junction departs from germline at one end; a sequencing error may be responsible. The source is a female donor with Graves disease. Here the sequenced sample was peripheral blood mononuclear cells (PBMCs), taken when the disease was refractory, from a patient treated with antithyroid drugs.

CDR3 nucleotide sequence: TGTGTCAGCAGTTACTCGCGGAACACTGAAGCTTTCTTT. It codes for CVSSYSRNTEAFF. The chain has TRBV6-5 and TRBJ1-1, with no clear D. There are 13 residues in the CDR3. Germline V gives CDR1 MNHEY, CDR2 SVGAGI.